This record looks at one T cell receptor (beta chain) sequence and its context. What it recognizes is unknown. Described time point: pre-sensitization, week 0. Treatment meaning: therapeutic diphenylcyclopropenone sensitization with weekly scalp DPC. The V gene lost 0 bases and the J gene lost 2 bases, with 12 bases spanning the gap. CDR1 and CDR2 (germline): SGHTA, FQGNSA. This CDR3 region has 16 residues. A single record per CDR3 protein comes from TCRdb applying MiXCR to the RACE reads. This repertoire shows 350,000 to 450,000 distinct CDR3 sequences, less than 6.5% found once; its top ten account for just over 2.5%. This entry belongs to a study of human T cells and chemical hapten exposure. Study-wide results and limits: Donors in the study had alopecia, meaning their immune response may differ from healthy people's.

This sequence originates from a woman aged 45-59 years with alopecia areata. Some clones in this sample may be carry-over from other donors' samples. Source: whole blood, taken in connection with sensitization to the hapten diphenylcyclopropenone (DPC). The rearrangement uses TRBV7-2 and TRBJ2-3; D is ambiguous. The CDR3 is CASSLAQAQYTDTQYF. CDR3 bases: TGTGCCAGCAGCTTAGCGCAGGCGCAATACACAGATACGCAGTATTTT.